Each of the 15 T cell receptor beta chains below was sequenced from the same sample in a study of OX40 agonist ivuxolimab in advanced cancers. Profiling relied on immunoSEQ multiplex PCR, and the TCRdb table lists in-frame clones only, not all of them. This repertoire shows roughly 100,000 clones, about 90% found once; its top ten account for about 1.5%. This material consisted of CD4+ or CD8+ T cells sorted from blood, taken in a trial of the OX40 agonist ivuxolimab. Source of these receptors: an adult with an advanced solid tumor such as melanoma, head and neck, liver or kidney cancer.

In DNA, the CDR3 is TGCAGCGTTGAAGATCCGTTCAGCACCGCCTATGGCTACACCTTC. Encoded protein: CSVEDPFSTAYGYTF. This chain connects TRBV29-1 to TRBJ1-2; D gene uncertain. Per germline, CDR1 SQVTM and CDR2 ANQGSEA. The CDR3 sequence is 15 residues long. Trimming cost V 0 bases and J 4 bases, with 15 bases left between them.

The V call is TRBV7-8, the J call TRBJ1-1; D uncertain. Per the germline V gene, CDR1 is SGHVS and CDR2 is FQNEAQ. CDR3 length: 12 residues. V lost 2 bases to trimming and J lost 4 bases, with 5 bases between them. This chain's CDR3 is CASSLLITEAFF. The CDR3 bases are TGTGCCAGCAGCTTATTAATCACTGAAGCTTTCTTT.

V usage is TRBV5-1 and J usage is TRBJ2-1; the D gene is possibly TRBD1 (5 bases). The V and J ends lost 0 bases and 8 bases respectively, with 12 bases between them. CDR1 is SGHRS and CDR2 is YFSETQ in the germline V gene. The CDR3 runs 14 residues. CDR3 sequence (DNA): TGCGCCAGCAGCTTGGAGCCAACCAGGGATGAGCAGTTCTTC. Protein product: CASSLEPTRDEQFF.

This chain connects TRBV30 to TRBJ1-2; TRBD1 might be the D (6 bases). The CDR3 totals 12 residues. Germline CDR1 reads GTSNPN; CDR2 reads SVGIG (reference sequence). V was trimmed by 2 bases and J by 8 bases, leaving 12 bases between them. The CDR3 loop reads CAWSTGTFGYTF. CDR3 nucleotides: TGTGCCTGGAGTACAGGGACGTTCGGCTACACCTTC.

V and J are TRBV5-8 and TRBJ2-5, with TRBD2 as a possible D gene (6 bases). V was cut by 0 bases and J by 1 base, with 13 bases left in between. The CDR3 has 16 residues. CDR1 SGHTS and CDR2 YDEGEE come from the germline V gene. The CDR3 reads CASSLGAGLRQETQYF. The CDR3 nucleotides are TGTGCCAGCAGCTTGGGCGCGGGGCTGCGCCAAGAGACCCAGTACTTC. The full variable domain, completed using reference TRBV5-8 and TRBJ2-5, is EAGVTQSPTHLIKTRGQQATLRCSPISGHTSVYWYQQALGLGLQFLLWYDEGEERNRGNFPPRFSGRQFPNYSSELNVNALELEDSALYLCASSLGAGLRQETQYFGPGTRLLVL.

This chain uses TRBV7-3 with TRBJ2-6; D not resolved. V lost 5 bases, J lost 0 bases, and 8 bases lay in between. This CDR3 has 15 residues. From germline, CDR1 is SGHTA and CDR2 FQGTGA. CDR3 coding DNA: TGTGCCAGCAGCCAAGGGTTCTCTGGGGCCAACGTCCTGACTTTC. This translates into CASSQGFSGANVLTF.

The CDR3 is CASSLRPRGNTDTQYF. CDR3 sequence (DNA): TGTGCCAGCAGCTTAAGGCCGCGGGGGAACACAGATACGCAGTATTTT. The chain joins TRBV7-3 to TRBJ2-3; 7 bases are a match to TRBD2. The CDR3 consists of 16 residues. V lost 1 base and J lost 2; bases outside the gene matches: 6. Looked up from germline, CDR1 is SGHTA and CDR2 is FQGTGA.

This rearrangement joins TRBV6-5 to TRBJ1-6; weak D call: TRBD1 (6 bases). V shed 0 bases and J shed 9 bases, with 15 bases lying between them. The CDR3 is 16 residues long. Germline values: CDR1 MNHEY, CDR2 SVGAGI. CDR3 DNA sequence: TGTGCCAGCAGTTACTCAAGGGGGTCGGGGAGTTCACCCCTCCACTTT. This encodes CASSYSRGSGSSPLHF.

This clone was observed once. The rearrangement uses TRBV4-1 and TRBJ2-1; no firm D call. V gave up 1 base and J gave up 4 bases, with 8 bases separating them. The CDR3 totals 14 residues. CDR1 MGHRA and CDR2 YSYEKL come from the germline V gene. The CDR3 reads CASSQGQLYNEQFF. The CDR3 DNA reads TGCGCCAGCAGCCAAGGGCAGCTGTACAATGAGCAGTTCTTC.

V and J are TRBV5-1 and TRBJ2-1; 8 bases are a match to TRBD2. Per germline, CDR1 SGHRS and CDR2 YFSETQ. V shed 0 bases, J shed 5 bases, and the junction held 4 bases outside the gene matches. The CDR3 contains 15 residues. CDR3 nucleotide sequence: TGCGCCAGCAGCTTGGATAGCGGGATCCACAATGAGCAGTTCTTC. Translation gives CASSLDSGIHNEQFF.

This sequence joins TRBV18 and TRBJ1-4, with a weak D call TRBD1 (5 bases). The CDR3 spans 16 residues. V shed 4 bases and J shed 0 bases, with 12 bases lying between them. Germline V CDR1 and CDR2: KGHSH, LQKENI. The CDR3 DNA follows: TGTGCCAGCTCACGACGCCCGGGGGCAACTAATGAAAAACTGTTTTTT. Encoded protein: CASSRRPGATNEKLFF.

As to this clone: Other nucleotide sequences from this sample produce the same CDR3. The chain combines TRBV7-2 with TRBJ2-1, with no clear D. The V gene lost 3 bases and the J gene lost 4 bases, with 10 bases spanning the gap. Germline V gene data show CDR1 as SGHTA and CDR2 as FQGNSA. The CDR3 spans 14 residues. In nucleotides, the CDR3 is TGTGCCAGCAGCTTGAGTTCCTCATACAATGAGCAGTTCTTC. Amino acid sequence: CASSLSSSYNEQFF.

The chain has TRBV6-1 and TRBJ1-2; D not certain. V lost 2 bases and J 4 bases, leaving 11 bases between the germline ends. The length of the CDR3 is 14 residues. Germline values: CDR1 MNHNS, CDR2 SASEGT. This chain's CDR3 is CASSEYGEVYGYTF. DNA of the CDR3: TGTGCCAGCAGTGAATATGGGGAGGTCTATGGCTACACCTTC.

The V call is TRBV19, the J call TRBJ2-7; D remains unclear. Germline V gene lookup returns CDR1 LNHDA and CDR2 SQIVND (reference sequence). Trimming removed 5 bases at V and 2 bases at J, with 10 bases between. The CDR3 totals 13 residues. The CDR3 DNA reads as TGTGCCAGTAGTCCTACTGGTACCTACGAGCAGTACTTC. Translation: CASSPTGTYEQYF.

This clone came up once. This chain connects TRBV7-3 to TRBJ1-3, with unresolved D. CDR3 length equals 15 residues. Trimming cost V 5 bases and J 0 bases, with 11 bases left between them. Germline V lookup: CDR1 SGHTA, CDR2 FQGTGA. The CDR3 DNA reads TGTGCCAGCAGCCCGGACGGCAGCTCTGGAAACACCATATATTTT. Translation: CASSPDGSSGNTIYF.